These T cell receptor beta chains were read from a single sample in a study of neoadjuvant anti-PD-1 for oral cavity cancer. The protocol was immunoSEQ multiplex PCR, while the TCRdb copy is restricted to in-frame clones and leaves out a portion. Of some 15,000 clones listed, roughly 70% were seen once; the top ten hold just under 3%. The source was PBMCs, collected before nivolumab (anti-PD-1) treatment. The receptors come from a person aged 35 to 85 with oral cavity squamous cell carcinoma. The CDR3 runs from the conserved cysteine through the conserved F or W. A D gene is named only where the DNA matches it firmly. A clone size is listed for some rows: how often the clone was seen (once, few, many), or a class if it is expanded.

V gene,clone size,D gene,J gene,CDR3 protein,CDR3 DNA
TRBV10-3,NA,NA,TRBJ2-5,CAISEVGETQYF,TGTGCCATCAGTGAGGTAGGAGAGACCCAGTACTTC
TRBV15,once,NA,TRBJ1-4,CATSRGGGQLNEKLFF,TGTGCCACCAGCAGAGGAGGGGGGCAGCTCAATGAAAAACTGTTTTTT
TRBV19,NA,NA,TRBJ1-6,CASSIGADAYNSPLHF,TGTGCCAGTAGTATAGGGGCAGACGCCTATAATTCACCCCTCCACTTT
TRBV5-1,NA,NA,TRBJ2-3,CASSDRTFSTDTQYF,TGCGCCAGCAGCGACCGGACCTTTAGCACAGATACGCAGTATTTT
TRBV5-1,NA,NA,TRBJ2-3,CASNSGERTDTQYF,TGCGCCAGCAACTCGGGGGAACGCACAGATACGCAGTATTTT
TRBV27,NA,NA,TRBJ2-1,CASSLAERRRNEQFF,TGTGCCAGCAGTTTAGCCGAGCGGAGGAGGAATGAGCAGTTCTTC
TRBV7-3,few,TRBD2,TRBJ2-1,CASSLRAGVTYNEQFF,TGTGCCAGCAGCTTAAGAGCGGGGGTCACCTACAATGAGCAGTTCTTC
TRBV7-9,NA,NA,TRBJ2-1,CASNRYNEQFF,TGTGCCAGCAACCGTTACAATGAGCAGTTCTTC
TRBV19,NA,NA,TRBJ1-6,CASRMTDRNNSPLHF,TGTGCCAGTAGAATGACCGACAGGAATAATTCACCCCTCCACTTT
TRBV28,NA,NA,TRBJ1-1,CASRTTSNTEAFF,TGTGCCAGCAGGACAACTTCGAACACTGAAGCTTTCTTT
TRBV11-3,NA,NA,TRBJ2-2,CASSSRDPGELFF,TGTGCCAGCAGCTCCAGGGATCCCGGGGAGCTGTTTTTT
TRBV5-1,few,TRBD2,TRBJ2-1,CASSWTSAANEQFF,TGCGCCAGCAGCTGGACTAGCGCAGCCAATGAGCAGTTCTTC
TRBV7-7,NA,NA,TRBJ2-2,CASSSTAGTGELFF,TGTGCTAGCAGCTCCACCGCAGGGACCGGGGAGCTGTTTTTT
TRBV29-1,few,NA,TRBJ2-3,CSVEDGGSTDTQYF,TGCAGCGTTGAAGACGGAGGGAGCACAGATACGCAGTATTTT
TRBV6-4,NA,TRBD1,TRBJ2-7,CASSVDRGYEQYF,TGTGCCAGCAGCGTCGACAGGGGCTACGAGCAGTACTTC
TRBV7-3,NA,NA,TRBJ1-3,CASSLIPGNTIYF,TGTGCCAGCAGCTTAATACCCGGAAACACCATATATTTT
TRBV19,NA,NA,TRBJ1-5,CASTWGTYSNQPQHF,TGTGCCAGTACGTGGGGCACCTATAGCAATCAGCCCCAGCATTTT